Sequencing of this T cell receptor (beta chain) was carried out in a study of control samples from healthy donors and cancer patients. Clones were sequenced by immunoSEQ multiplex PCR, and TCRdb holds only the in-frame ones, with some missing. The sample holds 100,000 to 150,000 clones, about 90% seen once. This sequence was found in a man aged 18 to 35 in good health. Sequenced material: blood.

CDR3 nucleotide sequence: TGTGCCGGGGGTAGCGGGAGTACCTACGAGCAGTACTTC. It yields the protein CAGGSGSTYEQYF. This chain links TRBV28 with TRBJ2-7, with 9 nucleotides matching TRBD2. The CDR3 has 13 amino acids. The J segment lost 2 bases and the V segment lost 11 bases, leaving 7 bases of the junction unmatched. Germline lookup yields CDR1 MDHEN and CDR2 SYDVKM.